Below, one TCR beta chain is given with its context. This specimen belongs to a study of blood T cell repertoires in COVID-19. Here immunoSEQ multiplex PCR was the method, and the copy in TCRdb shows in-frame clones only, minus some. The sample contains 85,000 to 120,000 clones, roughly 81% of which appear only once. This CDR3 spans 17 amino acids. CDR1 is SGHNT and CDR2 is YYREEE in the germline V gene (reference sequence). J lost 7 bases, V lost 6 bases, and 16 bases had no gene match. Sequencing was performed on peripheral blood. J is TRBJ2-2 and V is TRBV5-4; 9 bases line up with TRBD2. The sequence was collected from a man aged 40-50 years with active or convalescent COVID-19. CDR3 coding DNA: TGTGCCAGCACCGACCCCCGCTTAGCGGGGGATGGCGGGGAGCTGTTTTTT. Translating gives CASTDPRLAGDGGELFF.